The clone carrying this T cell receptor beta chain was observed a single time. No antigen is known for it. The data originate from a study of CD8+CD57+ T cells in acquired aplastic anemia. At the level of the study: Recorded DNA amounts for sorted CD4+ and CD8+ cells had an average of around 3.4 ug. Study-level points and caveats: Patients were compared with controls for CD8+ Simpson's diversity, and no significant difference emerged. Overlap between patients and controls comprised roughly 28 CD8+ CDR3 sequences.

Previously, flow cytometry had revealed CD8+CD57+ cell expansion in the patients chosen for sequencing. CDR3 and TCR beta VDJ profiling relied on a genomic DNA template. TCRdb analysed the reads with MiXCR anew, one entry per CDR3 protein. The profile covers about 40,000 distinct CDR3 sequences, with 63% appearing a single time and 59% taken by the ten largest. The ends were cut back, 5 bases at V and 5 bases at J, with 13 bases in the middle. Germline CDR1 and CDR2: SQVTM and ANQGSEA. CDR3 size: 13 residues. This clonotype was sampled from a human donor with aplastic anemia. The chain recombines TRBV29-1 with TRBJ1-5; perhaps TRBD1 as D (6 bases). Sequencing used sorted CD4+, CD8+, or CD8+CD57+ T cells (not recorded which) from PBMCs. The CDR3: CSVIQGADQPQHF. CDR3 DNA: TGCAGCGTTATACAGGGAGCTGATCAGCCCCAGCATTTT. Together with reference TRBV29-1 and TRBJ1-5, the CDR3 gives the full variable domain: SAVISQKPSRDICQRGTSLTIQCQVDSQVTMMFWYRQQPGQSLTLIATANQGSEATYESGFVIDKFPISRPNLTFSTLTVSNMSPEDSSIYLCSVIQGADQPQHFGDGTRLSIL.